Listed here are 22 T cell receptor beta chains from one sample, sequenced in a study of blood T cell repertoires in COVID-19. Only in-frame clones appear in the TCRdb table, and some are missing; sequencing was by immunoSEQ multiplex PCR. The table lists over 25,000 clones, around 87% of them singletons, with approximately 15% in the top ten. Sequenced sample: peripheral blood. The source of these receptors is a human donor in a cohort sampled during active COVID-19. The donor label of this sample is uncertain.

This rearrangement joins TRBV5-1 to TRBJ2-5, with D perhaps matching TRBD1 (6 bases). V lost 0 bases to trimming and J lost 3 bases, with 9 bases between them. Germline V gene lookup returns CDR1 SGHRS and CDR2 YFSETQ. CDR3 size: 14 residues. CDR3 in amino acids: CASSLVGAEETQYF. CDR3 sequence (DNA): TGCGCCAGCAGCTTGGTGGGGGCTGAAGAGACCCAGTACTTC.

The chain carries TRBV28 and TRBJ1-2; the D gene is possibly TRBD1 (5 bases). Germline CDR1 is MDHEN and CDR2 is SYDVKM. The CDR3 consists of 16 residues. Trimming pared 2 bases from V and 4 bases from J, leaving 17 bases between. The CDR3 DNA follows: TGTGCCAGCAGTTTACCCCGGGGGGGACTGAGCTATGGCTACACCTTC. Its protein product is CASSLPRGGLSYGYTF.

The J gene is TRBJ2-2, the V gene TRBV5-6, with D tentatively TRBD1 (5 bases). The germline V gene encodes CDR1 SGHDT and CDR2 YYEEEE. V dropped 1 base and J dropped 0 bases, with 10 bases sitting between them. The CDR3 consists of 16 residues. CDR3 nucleotides: TGTGCCAGCAGCTTGATACCAGGGACGAACACCGGGGAGCTGTTTTTT. The encoded protein is CASSLIPGTNTGELFF.

The genes are TRBV5-5 and TRBJ2-2, with 11 positions matching TRBD2. J was trimmed by 3 bases and V by 2 bases; bases with no gene match: 3. CDR1 and CDR2 from the germline V gene are SGHKS and YYEKEE (reference sequence). The CDR3 length is 16 residues. The CDR3 DNA reads as TGTGCCAGCAGCTTTACTAGCGGGGGTTACACCGGGGAGCTGTTTTTT. This gives the protein CASSFTSGGYTGELFF.

The V call is TRBV2, the J call TRBJ2-2; 12 bases match TRBD2. This CDR3 has 16 amino acids. From germline, CDR1 is SNHLY and CDR2 FYNNEI. V was pared by 6 bases and J by 2 bases, with 4 bases of the junction left unmatched. CDR3 residues: CASSALAGGNTGELFF. CDR3 nucleotides: TGTGCCAGCAGCGCACTAGCGGGGGGAAACACCGGGGAGCTGTTTTTT.

The rearrangement links TRBV4-1 to TRBJ1-5; no firm D call. V shed 4 bases and J shed 0 bases, with 7 bases lying between them. CDR3 length equals 14 residues. Per germline, CDR1 MGHRA and CDR2 YSYEKL. The CDR3 region is CASSRELSNQPQHF. CDR3 nucleotides: TGCGCCAGCAGCCGTGAACTTAGCAATCAGCCCCAGCATTTT.

As for this clone: The same CDR3 can be traced to other DNA sequences in this sample. The genes are TRBV9 and TRBJ2-7, with 9 nucleotides matching TRBD1. This CDR3 contains 14 residues. Unmatched junction bases numbered 2, after V lost 2 bases and J lost 2 bases. The germline V gene has CDR1 SGDLS and CDR2 YYNGEE. CDR3 DNA: TGTGCCAGCAGCGTGGGACAGGGAGCCTACGAGCAGTACTTC. Translated, it gives CASSVGQGAYEQYF.

The table lists this clone with a count of one. The rearrangement uses TRBV3-1 (or the pseudogene TRBV3-2) and TRBJ2-7; 7 nucleotides match TRBD1. The germline V gene encodes CDR1 LGHDT and CDR2 YNNKEL (reference sequence). CDR3 length equals 14 residues. The ends lost 1 base at V and 6 bases at J; junction bases unmatched: 6. The CDR3, as DNA: TGTGCCAGCAGCCAAGCAGGGGGAAGAAGCGAGCAGTACTTC. This codes for CASSQAGGRSEQYF.

V gene TRBV19 combines with J gene TRBJ2-5, with 8 bases lining up with TRBD1. CDR1 and CDR2 from the germline V gene are LNHDA and SQIVND (reference sequence). This CDR3 is built from 17 residues. After removal of 1 base from V and 2 bases from J, the junction contained 9 bases not matched to a gene. The CDR3 DNA follows: TGTGCCAGTAGTATAGTTCGCGGACAGGGATTTCAAGAGACCCAGTACTTC. Amino acids: CASSIVRGQGFQETQYF. Looking up the rest from reference TRBV19 and TRBJ2-5 gives the full variable domain: DGGITQSPKYLFRKEGQNVTLSCEQNLNHDAMYWYRQDPGQGLRLIYYSQIVNDFQKGDIAEGYSVSREKKESFPLTVTSAQKNPTAFYLCASSIVRGQGFQETQYFGPGTRLLVL.

The chain recombines TRBV10-3 with TRBJ1-5; D gene uncertain. Trimming left V 3 bases short and J 5 bases short, with 11 bases between. This CDR3 is built from 14 residues. Germline V gene data show CDR1 as ENHRY and CDR2 as SYGVKD. DNA for the CDR3: TGTGCCATCAGTGATGGAGACGGAGATCAGCCCCAGCATTTT. It is translated as CAISDGDGDQPQHF.

CDR3 region: CAWSVRLTSGGKETQYF. The CDR3 nucleotides are TGTGCCTGGAGTGTACGGTTGACTAGCGGGGGGAAAGAGACCCAGTACTTC. This chain joins TRBV30 and TRBJ2-5; the match to TRBD2 covers 13 bases. Germline V CDR1 and CDR2: GTSNPN, SVGIG (reference sequence). The trim removed 0 bases at V and 3 bases at J, leaving 7 bases unmatched. The CDR3 runs 17 residues.

The rearrangement uses TRBV28 and TRBJ2-3; D call uncertain. Germline loops: CDR1 MDHEN, CDR2 SYDVKM. CDR3 length equals 14 residues. V was cut by 7 bases and J by 1 base, with 12 bases left in between. CDR3 DNA: TGTGCCAGCATCCTCAGATTACGCACAGATACGCAGTATTTT. It specifies CASILRLRTDTQYF. The whole variable domain, remainder taken from reference TRBV28 and TRBJ2-3, is DVKVTQSSRYLVKRTGEKVFLECVQDMDHENMFWYRQDPGLGLRLIYFSYDVKMKEKGDIPEGYSVSREKKERFSLILESASTNQTSMYLCASILRLRTDTQYFGPGTRLTVL.

The V call is TRBV24-1, the J call TRBJ2-3, with D unresolved. Germline V gene lookup returns CDR1 KGHDR and CDR2 SFDVKD. This CDR3 comprises 14 residues. Deletions cut 3 bases from V and 4 bases from J, with 10 bases between. CDR3 protein: CATSDIPPADTQYF. Here the CDR3 DNA reads TGTGCCACCAGTGATATACCTCCGGCAGATACGCAGTATTTT.

The chain couples TRBV7-9 to TRBJ1-2, with 7 bases fitting TRBD1. J lost 4 bases, V lost 6 bases, and 8 bases had no gene match. This CDR3 has 14 residues. CDR1 is SEHNR, CDR2 FQNEAQ, per germline (reference sequence). The CDR3: CASRQKGDSYGYTF. The CDR3 bases are TGTGCCAGCAGACAAAAAGGGGACAGCTATGGCTACACCTTC. The whole variable domain, remainder taken from reference TRBV7-9 and TRBJ1-2, is DTGVSQNPRHKITKRGQNVTFRCDPISEHNRLYWYRQTLGQGPEFLTYFQNEAQLEKSRLLSDRFSAERPKGSFSTLEIQRTEQGDSAMYLCASRQKGDSYGYTFGSGTRLTVV.

This chain joins TRBV5-1 and TRBJ2-2; D perhaps matches TRBD1 (6 bases). This CDR3 has 15 residues. Germline V CDR1 and CDR2: SGHRS, YFSETQ. Trimming removed 4 bases at V and 0 bases at J, with 10 bases between. CDR3 coding DNA: TGCGCCAGCAGCACCGGGACATCGAACACCGGGGAGCTGTTTTTT. It specifies CASSTGTSNTGELFF.

The V call is TRBV27, the J call TRBJ2-1; 7 bases line up with TRBD1. Trimming took 5 bases from V and 5 from J; bases not matched to a gene: 6. The CDR3 length is 14 residues. Germline-derived CDR1 and CDR2 are MNHEY and SMNVEV (reference sequence). CDR3 DNA sequence: TGTGCCAGCAGTCCCCTAACAGGGGACAATGAGCAGTTCTTC. This sequence encodes CASSPLTGDNEQFF.

The genes are TRBV28 and TRBJ2-7; 9 bases agree with TRBD2. CDR1 MDHEN and CDR2 SYDVKM come from the germline V gene. The CDR3 is 14 residues long. V trimming: 3 bases; J trimming: 11 bases; junction bases outside the gene matches: 11. DNA of the CDR3: TGTGCCAGCAGTTTCGTAGCGGGGGAGCCCAAGGAGTACTTC. This translates into CASSFVAGEPKEYF.

The V call is TRBV5-5, the J call TRBJ2-1; 8 bases match TRBD2. Trimming took 1 base from V and 5 from J; bases not matched to a gene: 8. There are 16 residues in the CDR3. Germline V gene data show CDR1 as SGHKS and CDR2 as YYEKEE (reference sequence). The DNA of the CDR3 is TGTGCCAGCAGCTTGCTTACGGGGGGGCCCCACAATGAGCAGTTCTTC. Amino acid sequence: CASSLLTGGPHNEQFF.

The chain joins TRBV2 to TRBJ2-7; D is unclear. Trimming removed 0 bases from V and 6 bases from J, with 12 bases in between. The CDR3 is 14 residues long. Germline V gene data show CDR1 as SNHLY and CDR2 as FYNNEI. CDR3 amino acids: CASSEALLRGEQYF. As DNA, the CDR3 is TGTGCCAGCAGTGAAGCGCTGCTCCGCGGCGAGCAGTACTTC.

This chain links TRBV5-6 with TRBJ1-3; TRBD1 might be the D (5 bases). CDR3 length equals 15 residues. Germline assignment: CDR1 SGHDT and CDR2 YYEEEE. Trimming took 3 bases from V and 1 from J, leaving 11 bases between them. CDR3 residues: CASSSSRVSGNTIYF. The CDR3, as DNA: TGTGCCAGCAGCTCGAGCAGGGTATCTGGAAACACCATATATTTT.

This chain connects TRBV1 to TRBJ2-1; TRBD1 is the table's D call and was not checked against the DNA. TRBV1 is deemed a pseudogene. The CDR3 length is 17 residues. The CDR3 nucleotides read TGCACCAGCAGCAGATGGCAGGGCTTCGGATCCTACAATGAGCAGTTCTTC. This gives the protein CTSSRWQGFGSYNEQFF.

The chain joins TRBV3-1 (or the pseudogene TRBV3-2) to TRBJ2-1; TRBD2 matches 11 bases. CDR1 is LGHDT and CDR2 is YNNKEL in the germline V gene (reference sequence). The CDR3 covers 14 residues. V lost 4 bases and J lost 8; bases outside the gene matches: 4. In nucleotides, the CDR3 is TGTGCCAGCAGCCTTAGCGGGGGGGCCCATGAGCAGTTCTTC. It yields the protein CASSLSGGAHEQFF.